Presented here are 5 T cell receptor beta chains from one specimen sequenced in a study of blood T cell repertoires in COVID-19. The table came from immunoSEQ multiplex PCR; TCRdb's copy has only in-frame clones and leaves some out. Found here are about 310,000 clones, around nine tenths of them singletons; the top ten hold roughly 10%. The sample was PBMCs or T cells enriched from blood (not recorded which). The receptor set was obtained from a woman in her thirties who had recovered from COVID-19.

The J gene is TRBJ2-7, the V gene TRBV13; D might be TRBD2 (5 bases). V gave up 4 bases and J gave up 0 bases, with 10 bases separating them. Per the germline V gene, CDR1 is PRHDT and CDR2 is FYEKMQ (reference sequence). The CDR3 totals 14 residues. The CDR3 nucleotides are TGTGCCAGCAGCTCTAGCCTGAGCTCCTACGAGCAGTACTTC. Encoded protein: CASSSSLSSYEQYF. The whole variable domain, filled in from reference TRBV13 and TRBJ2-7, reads AAGVIQSPRHLIKEKRETATLKCYPIPRHDTVYWYQQGPGQDPQFLISFYEKMQSDKGSIPDRFSAQQFSDYHSELNMSSLELGDSALYFCASSSSLSSYEQYFGPGTRLTVT.

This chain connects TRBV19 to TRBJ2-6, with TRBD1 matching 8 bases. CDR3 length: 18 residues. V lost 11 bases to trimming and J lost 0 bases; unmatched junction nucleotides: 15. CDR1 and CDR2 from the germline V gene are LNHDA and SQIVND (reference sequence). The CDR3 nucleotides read TGTGCCGTAAGCCCAGGGGGGACAGGCCTCTCTGGGGCCAACGTCCTGACTTTC. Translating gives CAVSPGGTGLSGANVLTF.

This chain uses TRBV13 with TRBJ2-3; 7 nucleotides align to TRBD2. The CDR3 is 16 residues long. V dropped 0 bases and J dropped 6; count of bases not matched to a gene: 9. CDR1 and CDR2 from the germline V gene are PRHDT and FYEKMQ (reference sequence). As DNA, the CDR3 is TGTGCCAGCAGCTTAGGTTTGCGGGAGAGGGTGGATACGCAGTATTTT. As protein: CASSLGLRERVDTQYF.

In nucleotides, the CDR3 is TGCGCCAGCAGCCAAGTTACCTACGAGCAGTACTTC. Translation gives CASSQVTYEQYF. The chain is built from TRBV4-1 and TRBJ2-7; D unresolved. This CDR3 contains 12 residues. Trimming pared 1 base from V and 2 bases from J, leaving 3 bases between. Germline CDR1 reads MGHRA; CDR2 reads YSYEKL.

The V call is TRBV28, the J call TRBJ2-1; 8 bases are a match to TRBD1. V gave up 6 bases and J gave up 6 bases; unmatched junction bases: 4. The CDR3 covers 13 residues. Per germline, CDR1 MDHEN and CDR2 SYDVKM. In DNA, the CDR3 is TGTGCCAGCAGGAACACAGGGGGCAATGAGCAGTTCTTC. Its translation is CASRNTGGNEQFF. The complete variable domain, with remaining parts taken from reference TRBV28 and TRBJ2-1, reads DVKVTQSSRYLVKRTGEKVFLECVQDMDHENMFWYRQDPGLGLRLIYFSYDVKMKEKGDIPEGYSVSREKKERFSLILESASTNQTSMYLCASRNTGGNEQFFGPGTRLTVL.